The rows below give T cell receptor beta chains drawn from one sample of a study of blood T cell repertoires in COVID-19. Measured with immunoSEQ multiplex PCR; TCRdb has only the in-frame clones, and not every one. The sample lists around 98,000 clones, approximately 84% occurring once. The sample comprised peripheral blood. The receptor source for this set is a woman aged 55-75 years with acute or convalescent COVID-19. The CDR3 runs from the conserved cysteine through the conserved F or W. A D gene is named only where the DNA matches it firmly. The size of a clone is reported for some rows only, either as once, few or many, or as a class for expanded clones.

D	V	size	J	CDR3	DNA
-	TRBV9	-	TRBJ2-7	CASSLSPSSYEQYF	TGTGCCAGCAGCCTCTCCCCGAGCTCCTACGAGCAGTACTTC
TRBD1	TRBV28	-	TRBJ1-2	CASSSPAGGGGSVGYTF	TGTGCCAGCAGTTCCCCAGCGGGAGGGGGCGGTTCGGTTGGCTACACCTTC
-	TRBV5-1	-	TRBJ1-1	CASSLKVRAGGANTEAFF	TGCGCCAGCAGCTTAAAAGTCCGAGCGGGGGGCGCGAACACTGAAGCTTTCTTT
TRBD2	TRBV7-3	once	TRBJ2-5	CASSLGRRGGPQETQYF	TGTGCCAGCAGCTTAGGTCGACGGGGGGGCCCGCAAGAGACCCAGTACTTC
TRBD1	TRBV10-3	-	TRBJ2-7	CATGTGAYSSYEQYF	TGTGCCACGGGGACAGGGGCTTATAGCTCCTACGAGCAGTACTTC
-	TRBV6-6	once	TRBJ2-3	CASSYLGPDTQYF	TGTGCCAGCAGTTACCTGGGCCCAGATACGCAGTATTTT
-	TRBV5-6	-	TRBJ1-4	CASSLAGGEKLFF	TGTGCCAGCAGCTTGGCCGGGGGTGAAAAACTGTTTTTT
-	TRBV10-3	-	TRBJ2-2	CAISEAGFNTGELFF	TGTGCCATCAGTGAGGCAGGGTTTAACACCGGGGAGCTGTTTTTT
TRBD1	TRBV9	-	TRBJ2-2	CASSAGQGATITGELFF	TGTGCCAGCAGCGCGGGACAGGGGGCCACGATCACCGGGGAGCTGTTTTTT
TRBD1	TRBV28	-	TRBJ1-5	CASSLSSGQGNQPQHF	TGTGCCAGCAGTTTAAGCTCGGGACAGGGGAATCAGCCCCAGCATTTT
-	TRBV10-3	-	TRBJ2-1	CAIKSGGALNEQFF	TGTGCCATCAAGTCTGGGGGGGCCTTGAATGAGCAGTTCTTC
-	TRBV7-9	-	TRBJ1-6	CASSPGGGSPLHF	TGTGCCAGCAGCCCCGGGGGGGGATCACCCCTCCACTTT
TRBD2	TRBV5-1	-	TRBJ2-3	CASSLVSAGGHPDTQYF	TGCGCCAGCAGCTTGGTTTCTGCGGGGGGGCATCCAGATACGCAGTATTTT
-	TRBV5-1	-	TRBJ1-4	CASSSQAGLGEKLFF	TGCGCCAGCAGCTCGCAGGCGGGGTTAGGTGAAAAACTGTTTTTT
TRBD1	TRBV3-1/TRBV3-2	-	TRBJ1-2	CASSPRDRGWDSYTF	TGTGCCAGCAGCCCTCGGGACAGGGGGTGGGATTCCTACACCTTC
TRBD1	TRBV28	once	TRBJ1-2	CASSSPAGGANFNYGYTF	TGTGCCAGCAGTTCCCCAGCAGGGGGCGCGAATTTTAACTATGGCTACACCTTC
-	TRBV6-5	-	TRBJ1-1	CASYQTVQTEAFF	TGTGCCAGCTACCAGACAGTACAGACTGAAGCTTTCTTT
TRBD1	TRBV5-4	-	TRBJ1-6	CASSPSGTGKNSPLHF	TGTGCCAGCAGCCCATCCGGGACAGGGAAGAATTCACCCCTCCACTTT
-	TRBV5-1	-	TRBJ1-2	CASSPDFYGYTF	TGCGCCAGCAGCCCGGACTTCTATGGCTACACCTTC
TRBD1	TRBV7-2	-	TRBJ2-2	CASRRGQAGELFF	TGTGCCAGCAGGCGCGGACAGGCCGGGGAGCTGTTTTTT
TRBD2	TRBV30	-	TRBJ2-3	CAWSVRASGSTDTQYF	TGTGCCTGGAGTGTAAGGGCTAGCGGGAGCACAGATACGCAGTATTTT
-	TRBV13	-	TRBJ1-1	CASRLMVDKSAEAFF	TGTGCCAGCAGACTAATGGTGGACAAATCCGCTGAAGCTTTCTTT
-	TRBV28	-	TRBJ1-1	CASSLSRMEAFF	TGTGCCAGCAGTTTGTCTAGAATGGAGGCTTTCTTT
TRBD1	TRBV28	-	TRBJ1-5	CASRPTGGGQPQHF	TGTGCCAGCAGACCAACAGGGGGCGGTCAGCCCCAGCATTTT
-	TRBV11-3	few	TRBJ2-3	CASSLGTRGPRDTQYF	TGTGCCAGCAGCTTAGGGACGCGGGGGCCGCGGGATACGCAGTATTTT
-	TRBV6-5	few	TRBJ1-1	CASRTLERVSAFF	TGTGCCAGCAGGACGCTTGAGAGGGTGAGTGCTTTCTTT
-	TRBV15	-	TRBJ2-7	CATSLTVLLESDEQYF	TGTGCCACCAGCCTAACGGTACTCCTGGAGTCGGACGAGCAGTACTTC
-	TRBV12-3/TRBV12-4	few	TRBJ2-7	CASSSDNYEQYF	TGTGCCAGCAGTTCCGACAACTACGAGCAGTACTTC
-	TRBV7-3	-	TRBJ2-1	CASSPSSNGEQFF	TGTGCCAGCAGCCCATCGTCGAACGGTGAGCAGTTCTTC
-	TRBV2	-	TRBJ1-6	CASSAGPNSPLHF	TGTGCCAGCAGTGCTGGGCCCAATTCACCCCTCCACTTT
-	TRBV5-6	-	TRBJ1-3	CASSLGRGIGNTIYF	TGTGCCAGCAGCTTGGGTAGGGGGATTGGAAACACCATATATTTT
-	TRBV4-3	-	TRBJ2-7	CASSLMRVGEQYF	TGCGCCAGCAGCCTAATGAGGGTGGGAGAGCAGTACTTC
TRBD1	TRBV18	once	TRBJ1-1	CASSPLTGIGLTEAFF	TGTGCCAGCTCACCCCTGACAGGGATTGGGCTCACTGAAGCTTTCTTT
TRBD2	TRBV6-1	-	TRBJ2-1	CASSAITSGGAFLEQFF	TGTGCCAGCAGTGCTATAACTAGCGGGGGGGCCTTTTTAGAGCAGTTCTTC
-	TRBV30	-	TRBJ1-2	CAWSAQGLAGYTF	TGTGCCTGGAGTGCACAGGGTTTAGCCGGCTACACCTTC
-	TRBV15	-	TRBJ2-2	CATSRPPLGLTNGELFF	TGTGCCACCAGCAGGCCTCCACTAGGTCTAACGAACGGGGAGCTGTTTTTT
-	TRBV7-2	-	TRBJ2-2	CASSWRPRTGELFF	TGTGCCAGCAGCTGGAGGCCTAGAACCGGGGAGCTGTTTTTT
-	TRBV12-3/TRBV12-4	-	TRBJ2-7	CASRESSYEQYF	TGTGCCAGCAGGGAGAGCTCCTACGAGCAGTACTTC
TRBD1	TRBV7-9	-	TRBJ1-2	CASSSGTGIYGYTF	TGTGCCAGCAGCTCCGGGACAGGGATCTATGGCTACACCTTC
TRBD1	TRBV6-1	-	TRBJ1-4	CASSEVDQGADEKLFF	TGTGCCAGCAGTGAAGTGGATCAGGGGGCGGATGAAAAACTGTTTTTT
-	TRBV19	-	TRBJ1-1	CASRQQRVGTEAFF	TGTGCCAGTAGGCAACAGAGGGTGGGCACTGAAGCTTTCTTT
-	TRBV3-1/TRBV3-2	-	TRBJ1-6	CASGIRLSGDSPLHF	TGTGCCAGCGGCATTCGTCTCTCGGGGGATTCACCCCTCCACTTT
TRBD2	TRBV28	-	TRBJ2-3	CASKRGGRNTQYF	TGTGCCAGCAAGCGGGGGGGCCGAAATACGCAGTATTTT
TRBD2	TRBV30	-	TRBJ2-3	CARGSGRYTDTQYF	TGTGCCAGGGGTAGCGGGCGATACACAGATACGCAGTATTTT
-	TRBV6-5	-	TRBJ1-2	CASSSPFGRDYGYTF	TGTGCCAGCAGTTCCCCCTTTGGGCGGGACTATGGCTACACCTTC
TRBD1	TRBV28	-	TRBJ1-1	CATGDRVVLSFF	TGTGCCACCGGGGACAGGGTGGTTTTGTCTTTCTTT
-	TRBV19	-	TRBJ2-7	CASRLQAQNSYEQYF	TGTGCCAGTAGGTTACAGGCCCAAAACTCCTACGAGCAGTACTTC
TRBD1	TRBV5-1	-	TRBJ2-3	CASSEQGPLGDTQYF	TGCGCCAGCAGCGAACAGGGGCCCCTCGGTGATACGCAGTATTTT
-	TRBV18	-	TRBJ1-1	CASSPSGGTEAFF	TGTGCCAGCTCACCATCGGGTGGGACTGAAGCTTTCTTT
-	TRBV28	-	TRBJ1-6	CARRAGGERSPLHF	TGTGCCAGGCGGGCGGGGGGGGAGCGCTCACCCCTCCACTTT
TRBD1	TRBV10-3	-	TRBJ2-5	CAISGTAYQETQYF	TGTGCCATCTCCGGGACAGCGTACCAAGAGACCCAGTACTTC
TRBD1	TRBV6-2/TRBV6-3	few	TRBJ2-2	CASSFLWTGTAGELFF	TGTGCCAGCAGCTTCCTTTGGACAGGGACGGCCGGGGAGCTGTTTTTT